This T cell receptor beta chain was obtained from a study of blood T cell repertoires in COVID-19. Study summary: Samples representing acute and convalescent COVID-19 were sourced from the United States, Italy and Spain. In each case, the material was cDNA or gDNA derived from T cells, B-cell-depleted T cells, or PBMCs.

The V gene lost 8 bases and the J gene lost 2 bases, with 13 bases spanning the gap. Germline values: CDR1 MNHEY, CDR2 SMNVEV (reference sequence). This CDR3 has 13 amino acids. The method was immunoSEQ multiplex PCR; TCRdb's version includes in-frame clones alone and lacks a portion of them. The repertoire consists of 98,000 or so clones, with just over 70% occurring once and the leading ten covering less than 2%. Material for sequencing was peripheral blood. The rearrangement joins TRBV27 to TRBJ2-7, with D tentatively TRBD1 (5 bases). The receptor's source is a middle-aged woman with acute or convalescent COVID-19. The CDR3 reads CASRGTGTYEQYF. In nucleotides, the CDR3 is TGTGCCAGCCGAGGTACAGGTACCTACGAGCAGTACTTC.